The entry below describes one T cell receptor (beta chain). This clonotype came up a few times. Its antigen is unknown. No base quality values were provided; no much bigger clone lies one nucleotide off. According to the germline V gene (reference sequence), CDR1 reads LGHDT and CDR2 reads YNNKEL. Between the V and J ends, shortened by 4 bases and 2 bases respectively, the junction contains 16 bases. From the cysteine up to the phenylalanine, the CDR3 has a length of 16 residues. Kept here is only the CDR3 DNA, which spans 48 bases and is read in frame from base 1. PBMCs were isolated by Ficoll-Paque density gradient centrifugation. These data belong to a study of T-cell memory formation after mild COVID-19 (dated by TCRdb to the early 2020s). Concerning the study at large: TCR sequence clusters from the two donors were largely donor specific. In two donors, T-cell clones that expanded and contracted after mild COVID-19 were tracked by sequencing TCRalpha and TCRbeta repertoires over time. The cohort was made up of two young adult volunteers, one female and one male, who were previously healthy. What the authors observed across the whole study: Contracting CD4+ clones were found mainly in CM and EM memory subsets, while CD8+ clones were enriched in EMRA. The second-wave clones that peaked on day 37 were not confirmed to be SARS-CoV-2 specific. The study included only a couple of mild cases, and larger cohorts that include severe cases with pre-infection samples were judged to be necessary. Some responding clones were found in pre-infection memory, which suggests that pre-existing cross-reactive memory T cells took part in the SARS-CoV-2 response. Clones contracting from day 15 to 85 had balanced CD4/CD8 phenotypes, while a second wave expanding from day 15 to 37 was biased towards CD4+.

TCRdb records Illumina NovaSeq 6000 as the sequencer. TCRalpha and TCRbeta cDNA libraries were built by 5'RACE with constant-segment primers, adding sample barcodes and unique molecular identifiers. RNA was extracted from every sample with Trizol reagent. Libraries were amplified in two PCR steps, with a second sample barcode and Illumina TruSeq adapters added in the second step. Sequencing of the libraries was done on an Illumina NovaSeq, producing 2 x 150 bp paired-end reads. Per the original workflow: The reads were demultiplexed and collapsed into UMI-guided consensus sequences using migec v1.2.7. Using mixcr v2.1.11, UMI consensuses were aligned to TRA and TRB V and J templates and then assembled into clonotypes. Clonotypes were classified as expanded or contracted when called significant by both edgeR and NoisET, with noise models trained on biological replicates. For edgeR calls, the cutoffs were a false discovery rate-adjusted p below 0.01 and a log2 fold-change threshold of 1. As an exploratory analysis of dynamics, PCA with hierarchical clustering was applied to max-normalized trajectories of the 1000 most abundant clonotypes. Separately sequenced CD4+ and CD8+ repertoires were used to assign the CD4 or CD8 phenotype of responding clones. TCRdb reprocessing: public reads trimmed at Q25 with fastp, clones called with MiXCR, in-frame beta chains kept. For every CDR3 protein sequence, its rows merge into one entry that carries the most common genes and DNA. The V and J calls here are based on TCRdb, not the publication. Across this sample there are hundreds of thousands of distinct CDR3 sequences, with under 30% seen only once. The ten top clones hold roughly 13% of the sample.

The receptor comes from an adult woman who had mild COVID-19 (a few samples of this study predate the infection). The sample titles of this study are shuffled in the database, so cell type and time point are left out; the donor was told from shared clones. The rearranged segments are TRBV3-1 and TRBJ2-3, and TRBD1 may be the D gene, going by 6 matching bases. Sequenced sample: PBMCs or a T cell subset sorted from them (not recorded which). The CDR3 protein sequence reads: CASSPADRRSTDTQYF. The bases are TGTGCCAGCAGCCCCGCCGACAGGAGGTCCACAGATACGCAGTATTTT.